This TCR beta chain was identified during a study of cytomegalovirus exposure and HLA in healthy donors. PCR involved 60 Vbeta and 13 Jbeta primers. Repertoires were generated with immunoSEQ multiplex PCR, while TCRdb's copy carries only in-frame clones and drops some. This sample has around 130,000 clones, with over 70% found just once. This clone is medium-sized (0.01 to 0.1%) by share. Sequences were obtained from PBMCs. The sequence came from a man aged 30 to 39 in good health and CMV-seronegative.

The CDR3 is CASSQDGGTGGNEQFF. DNA of the CDR3: TGCGCCAGCAGCCAAGATGGGGGGACAGGGGGCAATGAGCAGTTCTTC. V gene TRBV4-3 combines with J gene TRBJ2-1; 11 nucleotides line up with TRBD1. V shed 0 bases and J 6 bases; nucleotides not matched to a gene: 4. CDR1 is LGHNA and CDR2 is YSLEER in the germline V gene. The CDR3 has 16 amino acids.